These 24 T cell receptor beta chains were all obtained from the same sample, sequenced in a study of control samples from healthy donors and cancer patients. The data were produced by immunoSEQ multiplex PCR, yet TCRdb's version contains in-frame clones alone and is incomplete. This table holds fewer than 200,000 clones, almost 90% found once. Sequencing input: blood. These receptors all stem from a woman under 40 in good health.

This chain's CDR3 is CASLLAEGRDTQYF. CDR3 coding DNA: TGTGCCAGTTTGCTAGCGGAGGGGCGGGATACGCAGTATTTT. The V and J genes are TRBV19 and TRBJ2-3; TRBD2 agrees at 7 bases. J gave up 6 bases and V 8 bases, and 11 bases lay outside the gene matches. Germline-derived CDR1 and CDR2 are LNHDA and SQIVND (reference sequence). CDR3 size: 14 residues.

The rearrangement uses TRBV19 and TRBJ1-2; 10 nucleotides align to TRBD1. The CDR3 is 15 amino acids. From germline, CDR1 is LNHDA and CDR2 SQIVND (reference sequence). J was trimmed by 2 bases and V by 3 bases; bases with no gene match: 3. This CDR3 reads CASSIRGQGNYGYTF. CDR3 nucleotides: TGTGCCAGTAGTATCCGGGGACAGGGGAACTATGGCTACACCTTC.

CDR3 DNA: TGTGCCAGCAGCCAAGACTCGCGGTGGGGTAACTATGGCTACACCTTC. Residues: CASSQDSRWGNYGYTF. This chain joins TRBV3-1 (or the pseudogene TRBV3-2) and TRBJ1-2; D call uncertain. CDR1 and CDR2 (germline): LGHDT, YNNKEL (reference sequence). This CDR3 spans 16 amino acids. The V end lost 0 bases, the J end lost 1 base, and 12 bases lay between the germline ends.

V gene TRBV27 combines with J gene TRBJ1-2; 9 bases fit TRBD1. The CDR3 covers 14 residues. The germline gives CDR1 MNHEY, CDR2 SMNVEV (reference sequence). The ends lost 2 bases at V and 5 bases at J; junction bases unmatched: 3. The CDR3 nucleotides are TGTGCCAGCAGTTTACGAGGGACAGGGTATGGCTACACCTTC. It yields the protein CASSLRGTGYGYTF.

This chain joins TRBV11-2 and TRBJ2-7, with 8 bases aligning to TRBD2. V trimming: 2 bases; J trimming: 3 bases; junction bases outside the gene matches: 6. CDR3 length: 15 amino acids. Germline-derived CDR1 and CDR2 are SGHAT and FQNNGV. DNA of the CDR3: TGTGCCAGCAGCTTAACTAGCGGTAACCACTACGAGCAGTACTTC. Translation: CASSLTSGNHYEQYF.

J is TRBJ2-3 and V is TRBV15; D call uncertain. V was trimmed by 1 base and J by 2 bases, leaving 10 bases between them. The length of the CDR3 is 15 residues. Germline CDR1 is LNHNV and CDR2 is YYDKDF (reference sequence). The CDR3 DNA is TGTGCCACCAGCAGAGGGGAACAGAACACAGATACGCAGTATTTT. It is translated as CATSRGEQNTDTQYF. The variable domain in full, with the rest retrieved from reference TRBV15 and TRBJ2-3, is DAMVIQNPRYQVTQFGKPVTLSCSQTLNHNVMYWYQQKSSQAPKLLFHYYDKDFNNEADTPDNFQSRRPNTSFCFLDIRSPGLGDTAMYLCATSRGEQNTDTQYFGPGTRLTVL.

The chain couples TRBV27 to TRBJ1-2; D is unresolved. V gave up 2 bases and J gave up 6 bases, with 10 bases separating them. This CDR3 is built from 13 residues. Germline CDR1 MNHEY, CDR2 SMNVEV (reference sequence). This CDR3 reads CASSLRAGDGYTF. The CDR3 DNA follows: TGTGCCAGCAGTTTACGGGCAGGAGATGGCTACACCTTC.

This clone was observed once. This chain links TRBV4-1 with TRBJ2-7, with 11 bases that match TRBD2. The CDR3 totals 15 residues. V was pared by 2 bases and J by 4 bases, with 4 bases of the junction left unmatched. The germline gives CDR1 MGHRA, CDR2 YSYEKL. The CDR3 DNA follows: TGCGCCAGCAGCCAACTAGCGGGGGGAGCTTACGAGCAGTACGTC. Amino acids: CASSQLAGGAYEQYV.

The rearrangement links TRBV9 to TRBJ1-1; D gene ambiguous. The CDR3 totals 13 residues. In germline, CDR1 is SGDLS, CDR2 YYNGEE. The V end lost 0 bases, the J end lost 1 base, and 4 bases lay between the germline ends. The CDR3 DNA is TGTGCCAGCAGCGTAGTTCAGAACACTGAAGCTTTCTTT. Its translation: CASSVVQNTEAFF. Supplemented by reference TRBV9 and TRBJ1-1, the full variable domain reads DSGVTQTPKHLITATGQRVTLRCSPRSGDLSVYWYQQSLDQGLQFLIQYYNGEERAKGNILERFSAQQFPDLHSELNLSSLELGDSALYFCASSVVQNTEAFFGQGTRLTVV.

The chain recombines TRBV28 with TRBJ2-7, with D unresolved. The V and J ends lost 5 bases and 4 bases respectively, with 18 bases between them. This CDR3 has 15 amino acids. CDR1 is MDHEN, CDR2 SYDVKM, per germline. The DNA for the CDR3 is TGTGCCAGCAGTCAAACAGAATTGTTAAGGTACGAGCAGTACTTC. Its protein product is CASSQTELLRYEQYF.

The chain has TRBV24-1 and TRBJ1-5; 7 nucleotides line up with TRBD1. CDR3 length: 14 amino acids. V gave up 12 bases and J gave up 5 bases; unmatched junction bases: 12. Per germline, CDR1 KGHDR and CDR2 SFDVKD. This CDR3 is CAASGGGTDQPQHF. The CDR3 nucleotides are TGTGCCGCCTCAGGGGGAGGTACTGATCAGCCCCAGCATTTT.

In DNA, the CDR3 is TGCGCCAGCAGCCGGACCTACACAGATACGCAGTATTTT. It specifies CASSRTYTDTQYF. The chain recombines TRBV5-1 with TRBJ2-3; D remains unclear. Germline V gives CDR1 SGHRS, CDR2 YFSETQ. The CDR3 consists of 13 residues. Trimming pared 4 bases from V and 2 bases from J, leaving 8 bases between.

The chain couples TRBV11-2 to TRBJ1-5; D is unresolved. The germline V gene encodes CDR1 SGHAT and CDR2 FQNNGV. Trimming cost V 5 bases and J 3 bases, with 11 bases left between them. The CDR3 consists of 14 residues. The CDR3 DNA reads as TGTGCCAGCAGCCCCAACCCTTTCAATCAGCCCCAGCATTTT. It translates to CASSPNPFNQPQHF.

This chain links TRBV11-2 with TRBJ2-5; no reliable D call. The V and J ends lost 0 bases and 5 bases respectively, with 13 bases between them. In germline, CDR1 is SGHAT, CDR2 FQNNGV. CDR3 length equals 15 residues. CDR3 amino acids: CASSLDPRDRETQYF. As DNA, the CDR3 is TGTGCCAGCAGCTTAGATCCAAGGGATCGGGAGACCCAGTACTTC.

The chain joins TRBV4-1 to TRBJ2-2, with 10 bases aligning to TRBD2. CDR1 MGHRA and CDR2 YSYEKL come from the germline V gene. V lost 3 bases to trimming and J lost 5 bases; unmatched junction nucleotides: 6. The CDR3 is made up of 16 amino acids. The CDR3 region is CASSHPAGGTTGELFF. The CDR3 DNA sequence: TGCGCCAGCAGCCACCCAGCGGGGGGGACTACCGGGGAGCTGTTTTTT.

The chain couples TRBV24-1 to TRBJ1-2; TRBD1 might be the D (5 bases). The germline gives CDR1 KGHDR, CDR2 SFDVKD. CDR3 size: 11 residues. Trimming cost V 9 bases and J 6 bases, with 10 bases left between them. In nucleotides, the CDR3 is TGTGCCACCGGAGCAGGGAATGGCTACACCTTC. It specifies CATGAGNGYTF.

This clone appeared a single time. V usage is TRBV14 and J usage is TRBJ1-3, with D possibly being TRBD1 (5 bases). CDR1 is SGHDN, CDR2 FVKESK, per germline. CDR3 length: 15 residues. Trimming cost V 0 bases and J 4 bases, with 10 bases left between them. CDR3 DNA sequence: TGTGCCAGCAGCCAAGATGTAGCAGGGGGAAACACCATATATTTT. Protein product: CASSQDVAGGNTIYF.

V and J are TRBV6-2 or TRBV6-3 and TRBJ2-7; TRBD2 aligns across 14 bases. Germline trimming cut 5 bases from V and 2 bases from J; bases unmatched to any gene: 11. The CDR3 is 18 residues long. CDR1 is MNHEY, CDR2 SVGEGT, per germline. CDR3 DNA: TGTGCCAGCAGTACTCGGACTAGCGGGAGGCCCTTACCCTACGAGCAGTACTTC. Protein product: CASSTRTSGRPLPYEQYF.

The gene calls are TRBV28 and TRBJ2-7, with 8 bases fitting TRBD2. The CDR3 length is 15 residues. After removal of 6 bases from V and 2 bases from J, the junction contained 9 bases not matched to a gene. CDR1 is MDHEN, CDR2 SYDVKM, per germline. CDR3 residues: CASSTRLAYTYEQYF. The CDR3 region has the DNA TGTGCCAGCAGCACAAGACTAGCGTATACCTACGAGCAGTACTTC.

The genes are TRBV11-2 and TRBJ2-6; no firm D call. Germline assignment: CDR1 SGHAT and CDR2 FQNNGV. The V end lost 5 bases, the J end lost 6 bases, and 20 bases lay between the germline ends. The CDR3 sequence is 17 residues long. The CDR3 reads CASSPVGLTLTANVLTF. CDR3 DNA: TGTGCCAGCAGCCCAGTGGGTCTTACTCTGACGGCCAACGTCCTGACTTTC.

The gene calls are TRBV7-8 and TRBJ1-1, with TRBD1 matching over 11 bases. This CDR3 has 17 amino acids. Germline assignment: CDR1 SGHVS and CDR2 FQNEAQ. V was pared by 5 bases and J by 0 bases, with 8 bases of the junction left unmatched. The CDR3 DNA follows: TGTGCCAGCAGCCCCCGCGGGACAGGGGGTCTGAACACTGAAGCTTTCTTT. Amino acid sequence: CASSPRGTGGLNTEAFF.

The V call is TRBV6-5, the J call TRBJ2-7, with no clear D. Germline CDR1 MNHEY, CDR2 SVGAGI. Trimming pared 6 bases from V and 9 bases from J, leaving 15 bases between. The CDR3 covers 12 residues. The CDR3: CASSQPPARQYF. The CDR3 DNA is TGTGCCAGCAGCCAACCTCCGGCGCGGCAGTACTTC.

This sequence joins TRBV6-5 and TRBJ1-1; tentatively, D is TRBD1 (6 bases). Germline V gene lookup returns CDR1 MNHEY and CDR2 SVGAGI. V was shortened by 3 bases and J by 3 bases, with 8 bases between the two germline ends. This CDR3 is built from 13 residues. The CDR3 region has the DNA TGTGCCAGCAGTTATGAGGGGGACACTGAAGCTTTCTTT. Translating gives CASSYEGDTEAFF.

The chain uses TRBV5-1 and TRBJ2-1; 10 bases fit TRBD1. Germline V gene sequence: CDR1 SGHRS, CDR2 YFSETQ. The CDR3 sequence is 16 residues long. The V gene end was trimmed by 3 bases and the J gene end by 7 bases; junction bases not matched to a gene: 10. DNA of the CDR3: TGCGCCAGCAGCTACCGGCGACAGGGGGCGAATAATGAGCAGTTCTTC. It codes for CASSYRRQGANNEQFF.